The clone carrying this T cell receptor beta chain was picked up a small number of times. Germline V gene data show CDR1 as SGHRS and CDR2 as YFSETQ. The CDR3 covers 11 residues. The V and J ends lost 1 base and 8 bases respectively, with 4 bases between them. Sequencing used immunoSEQ multiplex PCR; TCRdb keeps in-frame clones, though not all of them. The profile shows tens of thousands of clones, 75% to 95% of them singletons. The data were taken from a study of T cell changes during pregnancy in multiple sclerosis. This chain links TRBV5-1 with TRBJ2-4; D not certain. The TCR comes from a female donor in good health, enrolled as a control in a pregnancy study. The source was CD4+ T cells from peripheral blood mononuclear cells, collected in the second trimester of pregnancy. The DNA of the CDR3 is TGCGCCAGCAGCTTGTCCGACATTCAGTACTTC. Its translation: CASSLSDIQYF.